The clone carrying this T cell receptor (beta chain) was observed many times. Germline CDR1 SGHRS, CDR2 YFSETQ. J gave up 0 bases and V 4 bases, and 7 bases lay outside the gene matches. The CDR3 length is 16 residues. The cohort's ophthalmopathy patients, a group with duration under 3 months, had a Clinical Activity Score of at least 3 and a NOSPECS grade of at least 4. Fresh 10 ml peripheral blood yielded PBMCs. These data belong to a study of T cells in Graves' hyperthyroidism and ophthalmopathy. Authors of the study amplified TCR beta CDR3 regions from RNA transcripts. Researchers ran a first-round RT-PCR on the TCR CDR3 using the HTBI primer set. TCRdb ran MiXCR on the multiplex PCR reads and lists one entry per CDR3 protein. The sample lists about 600,000 distinct CDR3 sequences; about 14% were seen once.

This TCR came from a woman aged 45 to 65 with Graves' ophthalmopathy. The chain carries TRBV5-1 and TRBJ2-3, with 8 bases identical to TRBD1. What was sequenced was blood. As DNA, the CDR3 is TGCGCCAGCAGCGTGGGACAGGCGTCTAGCACAGATACGCAGTATTTT. Translated: CASSVGQASSTDTQYF.